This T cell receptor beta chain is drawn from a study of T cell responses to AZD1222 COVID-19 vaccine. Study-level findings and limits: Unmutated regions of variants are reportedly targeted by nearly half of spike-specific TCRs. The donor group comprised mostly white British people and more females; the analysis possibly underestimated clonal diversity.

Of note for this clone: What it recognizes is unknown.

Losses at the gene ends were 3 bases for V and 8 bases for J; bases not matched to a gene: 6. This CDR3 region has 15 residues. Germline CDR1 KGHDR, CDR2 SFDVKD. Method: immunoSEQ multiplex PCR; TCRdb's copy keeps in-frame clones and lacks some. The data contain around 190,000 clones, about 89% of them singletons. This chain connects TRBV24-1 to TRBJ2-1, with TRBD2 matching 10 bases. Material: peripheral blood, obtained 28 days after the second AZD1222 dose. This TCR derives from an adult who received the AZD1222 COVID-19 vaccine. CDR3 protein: CATSDPSGGGHEQFF. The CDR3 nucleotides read TGTGCCACCAGTGATCCTAGCGGGGGAGGGCATGAGCAGTTCTTC.